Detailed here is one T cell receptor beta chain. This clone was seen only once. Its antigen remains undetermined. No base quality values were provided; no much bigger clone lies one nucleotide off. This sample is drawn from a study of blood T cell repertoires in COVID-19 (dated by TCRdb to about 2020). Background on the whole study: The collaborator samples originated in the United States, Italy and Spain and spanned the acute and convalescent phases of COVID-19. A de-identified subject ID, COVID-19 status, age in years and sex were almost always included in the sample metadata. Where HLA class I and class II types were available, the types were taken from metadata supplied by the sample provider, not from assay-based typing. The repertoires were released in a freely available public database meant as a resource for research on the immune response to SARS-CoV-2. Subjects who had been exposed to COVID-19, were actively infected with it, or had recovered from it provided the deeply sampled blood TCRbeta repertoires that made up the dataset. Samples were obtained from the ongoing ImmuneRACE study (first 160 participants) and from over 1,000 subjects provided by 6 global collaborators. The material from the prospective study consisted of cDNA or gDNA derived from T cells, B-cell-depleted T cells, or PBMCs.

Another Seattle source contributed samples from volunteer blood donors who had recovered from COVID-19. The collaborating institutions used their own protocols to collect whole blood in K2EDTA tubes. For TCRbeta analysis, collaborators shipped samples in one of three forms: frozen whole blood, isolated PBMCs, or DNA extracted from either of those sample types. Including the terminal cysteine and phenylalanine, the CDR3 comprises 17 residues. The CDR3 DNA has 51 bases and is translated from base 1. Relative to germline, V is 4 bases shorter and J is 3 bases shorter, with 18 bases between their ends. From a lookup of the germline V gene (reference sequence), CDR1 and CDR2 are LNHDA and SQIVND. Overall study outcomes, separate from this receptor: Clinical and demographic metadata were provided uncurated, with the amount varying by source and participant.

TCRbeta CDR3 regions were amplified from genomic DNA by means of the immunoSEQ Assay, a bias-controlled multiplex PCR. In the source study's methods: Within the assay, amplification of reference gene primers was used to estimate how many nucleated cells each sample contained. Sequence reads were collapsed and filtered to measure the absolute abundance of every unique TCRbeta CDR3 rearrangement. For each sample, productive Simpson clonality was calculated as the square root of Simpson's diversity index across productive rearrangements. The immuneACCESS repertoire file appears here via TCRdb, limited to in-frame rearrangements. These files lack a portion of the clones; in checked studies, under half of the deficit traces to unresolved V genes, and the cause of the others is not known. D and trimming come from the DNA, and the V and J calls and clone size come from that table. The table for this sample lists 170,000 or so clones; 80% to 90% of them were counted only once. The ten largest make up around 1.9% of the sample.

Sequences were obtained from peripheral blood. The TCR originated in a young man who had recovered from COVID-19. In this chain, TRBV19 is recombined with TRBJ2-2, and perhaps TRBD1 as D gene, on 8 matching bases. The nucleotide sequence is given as TGTGCCAGTAGTAAAAGATGGGGGGGACAGGACACCGGGGAGCTGTTTTTT. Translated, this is CASSKRWGGQDTGELFF.